This TCR beta chain was obtained from a study of T cell changes during pregnancy in multiple sclerosis. Libraries were prepared by immunoSEQ multiplex PCR; TCRdb keeps only in-frame clonotypes and omits some of them. The sample lists tens of thousands of clones, roughly 90% occurring once. Germline CDR1 LNHDA, CDR2 SQIVND (reference sequence). V lost 3 bases and J 2 bases, leaving 10 bases between the germline ends. The CDR3 loop spans 14 amino acids. The receptor's source is a female donor with multiple sclerosis, enrolled in a pregnancy study. The input for sequencing was CD4+ T cells from peripheral blood mononuclear cells, taken in the second trimester of pregnancy. The chain uses TRBV19 and TRBJ1-1; D is uncertain. The CDR3 protein is CASSIWQANTEAFF. As DNA, the CDR3 is TGTGCCAGTAGTATCTGGCAGGCTAACACTGAAGCTTTCTTT.